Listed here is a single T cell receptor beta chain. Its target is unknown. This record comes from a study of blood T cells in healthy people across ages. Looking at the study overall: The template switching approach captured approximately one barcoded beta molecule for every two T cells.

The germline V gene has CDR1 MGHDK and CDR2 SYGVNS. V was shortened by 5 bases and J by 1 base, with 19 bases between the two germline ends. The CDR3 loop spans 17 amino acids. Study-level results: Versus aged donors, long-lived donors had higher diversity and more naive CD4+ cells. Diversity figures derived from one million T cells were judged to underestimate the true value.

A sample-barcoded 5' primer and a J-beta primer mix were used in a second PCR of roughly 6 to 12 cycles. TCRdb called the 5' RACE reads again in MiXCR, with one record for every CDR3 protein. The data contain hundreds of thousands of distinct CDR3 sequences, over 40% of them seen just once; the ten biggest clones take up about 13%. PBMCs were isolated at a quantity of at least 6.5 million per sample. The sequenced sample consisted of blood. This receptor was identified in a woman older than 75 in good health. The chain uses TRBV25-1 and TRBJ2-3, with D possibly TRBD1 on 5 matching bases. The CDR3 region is CASSPTTWGTGTDTQYF. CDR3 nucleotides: TGTGCCAGCAGTCCAACCACTTGGGGCACAGGCACAGATACGCAGTATTTT.